Presented here are 10 T cell receptor beta chains from one specimen sequenced in a study of cytomegalovirus exposure and HLA in healthy donors. With 60 Vbeta and 13 Jbeta primers, the PCR was carried out. Profiled with immunoSEQ multiplex PCR; TCRdb holds only in-frame clones, not every one. The data hold tens of thousands of clones, with roughly two thirds observed a single time. The sample taken for sequencing was PBMCs. The receptors come from a male donor in good health and CMV-seropositive.

The chain joins TRBV9 to TRBJ2-3, with 12 bases aligning to TRBD2. This CDR3 contains 16 residues. From germline, CDR1 is SGDLS and CDR2 YYNGEE. Unmatched junction bases numbered 4, after V lost 2 bases and J lost 3 bases. The DNA for the CDR3 is TGTGCCAGCAGCGTTCTAGCGGGAGGGCCGACAGATACGCAGTATTTT. Residues: CASSVLAGGPTDTQYF.

The CDR3 sequence: CASRPGTGELFF. The CDR3, as DNA: TGTGCCAGCAGACCGGGAACCGGGGAGCTGTTTTTT. The V gene is TRBV6-5, the J gene TRBJ2-2; weak D call: TRBD2 (5 bases). The germline CDR1 and CDR2 sequences are MNHEY and SVGAGI. V was pared by 6 bases and J by 5 bases, with 7 bases between. This CDR3 contains 12 residues.

The chain joins TRBV10-2 to TRBJ2-3, with 9 bases that match TRBD2. V dropped 9 bases and J dropped 6; count of bases not matched to a gene: 10. Germline-derived CDR1 and CDR2 are WSHSY and SAAADI. The CDR3 sequence is 14 residues long. In DNA, the CDR3 is TGCGCCAGTAATCTAGCGGGGCCCCGGGATACGCAGTATTTT. Translation: CASNLAGPRDTQYF.

The chain employs TRBV19 and TRBJ1-2, with D unresolved. This CDR3 comprises 14 residues. Trimming left V 7 bases short and J 4 bases short, with 16 bases between. Germline V gene lookup returns CDR1 LNHDA and CDR2 SQIVND (reference sequence). The CDR3 nucleotides are TGTGCCAGTACCCTTCCGGGGAGCGGCTATGGCTACACCTTC. Translation: CASTLPGSGYGYTF.

This chain links TRBV5-1 with TRBJ1-5; 8 bases agree with TRBD1. V lost 4 bases, J lost 5 bases, and 5 bases stayed unmatched. This CDR3 is built from 14 residues. The V gene's germline CDR1 is SGHRS and CDR2 YFSETQ. Here the CDR3 DNA reads TGCGCCAGCAGCCCGACAGGGGTGGATCAGCCCCAGCATTTT. This sequence encodes CASSPTGVDQPQHF.

The table lists this clone with a few counts. V and J are TRBV2 and TRBJ1-2; perhaps TRBD1 as D (6 bases). The CDR3 is made up of 13 amino acids. Germline CDR1 reads SNHLY; CDR2 reads FYNNEI. V was cut by 5 bases and J by 7 bases, with 14 bases left in between. DNA of the CDR3: TGTGCCAGCAGTCAAATAACAGGGTTTGGCTACACCTTC. Amino acids: CASSQITGFGYTF.

Turning to this clone: This sample includes further DNA sequences coding for the same CDR3. The chain couples TRBV5-1 to TRBJ1-2; 8 nucleotides align to TRBD1. CDR1 SGHRS and CDR2 YFSETQ come from the germline V gene. Trimming at V came to 4 bases and at J to 5 bases, leaving 4 bases not matched to a gene. The CDR3 runs to 13 residues. CDR3 region: CASSLGTGYGYTF. The DNA of the CDR3 is TGCGCCAGCAGCCTGGGGACAGGATATGGCTACACCTTC.

The chain employs TRBV15 and TRBJ1-1; D remains ambiguous. Germline V gene data show CDR1 as LNHNV and CDR2 as YYDKDF (reference sequence). Trimming removed 3 bases from V and 4 bases from J, with 12 bases in between. The CDR3 loop spans 14 amino acids. DNA of the CDR3: TGTGCCACCAGCAGGTCCCTGGAGACCACTGAAGCTTTCTTT. This translates into CATSRSLETTEAFF. Together with reference TRBV15 and TRBJ1-1, the CDR3 gives the full variable domain: DAMVIQNPRYQVTQFGKPVTLSCSQTLNHNVMYWYQQKSSQAPKLLFHYYDKDFNNEADTPDNFQSRRPNTSFCFLDIRSPGLGDTAMYLCATSRSLETTEAFFGQGTRLTVV.

The genes are TRBV13 and TRBJ2-5, with D possibly TRBD2 on 6 matching bases. The germline CDR1 and CDR2 sequences are PRHDT and FYEKMQ (reference sequence). CDR3 length equals 15 residues. The V and J ends lost 3 bases and 5 bases respectively, with 16 bases between them. The DNA of the CDR3 is TGTGCCAGCAGCTTCCGACTCGCCCGGGGGGAGACCCAGTACTTC. This codes for CASSFRLARGETQYF.

CDR3 amino acids: CASSKDPLMNTEAFF. CDR3 sequence (DNA): TGTGCCAGCAGTAAAGATCCACTCATGAACACTGAAGCTTTCTTT. The rearrangement links TRBV6-1 to TRBJ1-1; no firm D call. V was clipped by 5 bases and J by 0 bases, with 13 bases between them. The length of the CDR3 is 15 residues. CDR1 is MNHNS and CDR2 is SASEGT in the germline V gene.